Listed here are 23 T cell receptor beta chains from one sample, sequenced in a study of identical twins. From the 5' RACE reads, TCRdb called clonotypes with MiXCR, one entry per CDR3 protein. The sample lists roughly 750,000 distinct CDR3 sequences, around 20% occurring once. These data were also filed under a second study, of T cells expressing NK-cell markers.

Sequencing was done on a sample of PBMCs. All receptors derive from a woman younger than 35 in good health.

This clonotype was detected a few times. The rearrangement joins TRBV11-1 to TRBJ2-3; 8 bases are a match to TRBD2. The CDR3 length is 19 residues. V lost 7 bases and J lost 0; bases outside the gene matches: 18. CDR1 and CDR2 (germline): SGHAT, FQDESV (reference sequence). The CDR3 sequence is CASTTTLGGGRSSTDTQYF. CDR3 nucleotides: TGTGCCAGCACCACCACCCTCGGTGGCGGGAGGTCTAGCACAGATACGCAGTATTTT.

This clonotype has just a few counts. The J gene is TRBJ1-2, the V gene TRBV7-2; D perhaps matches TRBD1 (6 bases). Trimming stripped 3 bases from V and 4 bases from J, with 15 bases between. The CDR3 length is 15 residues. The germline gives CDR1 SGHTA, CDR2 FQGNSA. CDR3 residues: CASSFQSGALYGYTF. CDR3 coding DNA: TGTGCCAGCAGCTTTCAGTCAGGGGCCCTCTATGGCTACACCTTC.

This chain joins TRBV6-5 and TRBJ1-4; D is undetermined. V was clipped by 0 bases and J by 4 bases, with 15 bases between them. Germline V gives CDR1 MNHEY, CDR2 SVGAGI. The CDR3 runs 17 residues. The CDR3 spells CASSYSAAPGVNEKLFF. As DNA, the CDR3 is TGTGCCAGCAGTTACTCGGCCGCGCCGGGCGTTAATGAAAAACTGTTTTTT.

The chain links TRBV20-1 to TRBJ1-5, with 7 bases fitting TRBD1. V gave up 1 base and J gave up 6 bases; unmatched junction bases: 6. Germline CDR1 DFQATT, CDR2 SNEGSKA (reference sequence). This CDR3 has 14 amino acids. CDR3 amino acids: CSARVGGGGQPQHF. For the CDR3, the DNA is TGCAGTGCTAGAGTGGGAGGGGGCGGTCAGCCCCAGCATTTT.

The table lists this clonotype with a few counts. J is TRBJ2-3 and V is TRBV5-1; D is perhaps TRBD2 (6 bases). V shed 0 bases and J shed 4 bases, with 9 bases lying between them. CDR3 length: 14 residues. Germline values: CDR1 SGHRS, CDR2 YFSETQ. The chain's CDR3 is CASSLGRLADTQYF. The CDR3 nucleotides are TGCGCCAGCAGCTTGGGACGACTAGCAGATACGCAGTATTTT.

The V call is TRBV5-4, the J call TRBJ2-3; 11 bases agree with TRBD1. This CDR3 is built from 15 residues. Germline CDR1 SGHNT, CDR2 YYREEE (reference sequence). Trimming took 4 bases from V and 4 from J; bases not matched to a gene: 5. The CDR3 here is CASSPDRGRADTQYF. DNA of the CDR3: TGTGCCAGCAGCCCGGACAGGGGGCGAGCAGATACGCAGTATTTT. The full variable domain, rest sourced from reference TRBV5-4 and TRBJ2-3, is ETGVTQSPTHLIKTRGQQVTLRCSSQSGHNTVSWYQQALGQGPQFIFQYYREEENGRGNFPPRFSGLQFPNYSSELNVNALELDDSALYLCASSPDRGRADTQYFGPGTRLTVL.

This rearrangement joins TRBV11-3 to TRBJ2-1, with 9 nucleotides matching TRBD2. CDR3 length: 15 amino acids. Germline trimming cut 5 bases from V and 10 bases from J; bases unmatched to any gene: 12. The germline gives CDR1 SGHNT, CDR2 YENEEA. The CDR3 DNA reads TGTGCCAGCAGCCCGCGCGGCGGGGGGGCGGGGGAGCAGTTCTTC. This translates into CASSPRGGGAGEQFF.

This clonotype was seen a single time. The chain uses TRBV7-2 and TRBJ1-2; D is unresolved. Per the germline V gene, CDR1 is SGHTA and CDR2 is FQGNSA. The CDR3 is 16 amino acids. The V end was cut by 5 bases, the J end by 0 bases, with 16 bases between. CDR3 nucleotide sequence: TGTGCCAGCAGCCCCGGATCGGGTGCCGCTAACTATGGCTACACCTTC. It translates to CASSPGSGAANYGYTF. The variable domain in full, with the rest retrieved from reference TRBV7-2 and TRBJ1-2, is GAGVSQSPSNKVTEKGKDVELRCDPISGHTALYWYRQSLGQGLEFLIYFQGNSAPDKSGLPSDRFSAERTGGSVSTLTIQRTQQEDSAVYLCASSPGSGAANYGYTFGSGTRLTVV.

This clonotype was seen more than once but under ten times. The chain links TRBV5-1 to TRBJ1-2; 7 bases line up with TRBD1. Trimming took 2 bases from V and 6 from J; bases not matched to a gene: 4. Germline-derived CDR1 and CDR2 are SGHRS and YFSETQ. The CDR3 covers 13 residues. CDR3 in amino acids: CASSFEGANGYTF. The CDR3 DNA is TGCGCCAGCAGCTTTGAGGGGGCAAATGGCTACACCTTC.

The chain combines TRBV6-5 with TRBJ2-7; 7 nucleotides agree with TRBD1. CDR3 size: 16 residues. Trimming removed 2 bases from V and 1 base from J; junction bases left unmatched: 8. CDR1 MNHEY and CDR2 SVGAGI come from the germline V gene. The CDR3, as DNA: TGTGCCAGCAGTTACACGCTGGGACAGTCGTCCTACGAGCAGTACTTC. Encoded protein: CASSYTLGQSSYEQYF.

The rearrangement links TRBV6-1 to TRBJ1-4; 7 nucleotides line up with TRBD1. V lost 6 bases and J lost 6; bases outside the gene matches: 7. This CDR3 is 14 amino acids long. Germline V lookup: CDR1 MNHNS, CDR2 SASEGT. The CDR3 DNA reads TGTGCCAGCAGCCCGGACAGGAATGATGAAAAACTGTTTTTT. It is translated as CASSPDRNDEKLFF.

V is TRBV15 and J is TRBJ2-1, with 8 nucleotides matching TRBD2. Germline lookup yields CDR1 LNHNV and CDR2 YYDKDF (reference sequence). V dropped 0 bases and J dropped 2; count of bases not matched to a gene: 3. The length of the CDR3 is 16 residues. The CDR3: CATSRDRGGPYNEQFF. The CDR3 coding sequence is TGTGCCACCAGCAGAGATCGGGGGGGCCCCTACAATGAGCAGTTCTTC.

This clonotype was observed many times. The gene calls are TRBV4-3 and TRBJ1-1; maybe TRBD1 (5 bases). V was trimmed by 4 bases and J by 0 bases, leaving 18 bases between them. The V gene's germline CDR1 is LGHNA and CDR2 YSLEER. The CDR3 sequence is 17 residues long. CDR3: CASSPYGALDVNTEAFF. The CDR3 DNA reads TGCGCCAGCAGCCCTTACGGGGCATTGGATGTGAACACTGAAGCTTTCTTT.

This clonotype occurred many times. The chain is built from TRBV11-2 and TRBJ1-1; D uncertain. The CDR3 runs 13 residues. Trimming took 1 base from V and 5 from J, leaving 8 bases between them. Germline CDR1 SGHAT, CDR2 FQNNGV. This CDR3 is CASSLGAETEAFF. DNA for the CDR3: TGTGCCAGCAGCTTAGGGGCGGAAACTGAAGCTTTCTTT.

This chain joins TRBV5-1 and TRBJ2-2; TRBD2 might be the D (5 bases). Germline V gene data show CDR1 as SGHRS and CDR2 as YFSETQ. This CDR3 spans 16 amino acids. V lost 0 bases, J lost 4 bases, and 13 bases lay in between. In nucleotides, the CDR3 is TGCGCCAGCAGCTTGGAGGGAGCCGGTGGCACCGGGGAGCTGTTTTTT. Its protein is CASSLEGAGGTGELFF.

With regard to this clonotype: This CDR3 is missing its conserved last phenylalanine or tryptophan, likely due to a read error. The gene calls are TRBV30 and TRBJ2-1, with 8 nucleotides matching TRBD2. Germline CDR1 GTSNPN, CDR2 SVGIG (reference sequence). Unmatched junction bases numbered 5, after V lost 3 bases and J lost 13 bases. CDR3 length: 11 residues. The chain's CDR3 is CAWRPGLDQFL. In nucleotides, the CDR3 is TGTGCCTGGAGGCCGGGACTAGACCAGTTCCTC.

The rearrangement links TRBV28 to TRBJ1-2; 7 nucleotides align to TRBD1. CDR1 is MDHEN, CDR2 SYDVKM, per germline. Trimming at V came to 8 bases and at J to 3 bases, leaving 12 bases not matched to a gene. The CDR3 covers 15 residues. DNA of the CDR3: TGTGCCAGCCGTATAGGGGCGGGACAGCACTATGGCTACACCTTC. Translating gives CASRIGAGQHYGYTF.

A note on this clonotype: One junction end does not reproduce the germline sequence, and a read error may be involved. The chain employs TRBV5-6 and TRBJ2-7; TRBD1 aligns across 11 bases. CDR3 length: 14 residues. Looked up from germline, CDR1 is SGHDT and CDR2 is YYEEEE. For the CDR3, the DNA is TGTGCCAGCACCTTGGGGACAGGGGGCTACGAGCAGTACTTC. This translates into CASTLGTGGYEQYF.

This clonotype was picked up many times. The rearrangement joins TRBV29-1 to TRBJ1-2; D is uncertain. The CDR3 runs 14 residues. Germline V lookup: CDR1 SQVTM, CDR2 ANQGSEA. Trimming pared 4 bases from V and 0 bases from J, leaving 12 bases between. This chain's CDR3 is CSVAAEKTNYGYTF. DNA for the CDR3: TGCAGCGTTGCGGCCGAAAAAACTAACTATGGCTACACCTTC.

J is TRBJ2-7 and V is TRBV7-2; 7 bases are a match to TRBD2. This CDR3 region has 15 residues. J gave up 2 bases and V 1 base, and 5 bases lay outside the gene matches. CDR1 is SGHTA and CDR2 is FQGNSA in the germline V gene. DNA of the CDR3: TGTGCCAGCAGCTTAGATTCTAGCGGAACCTACGAGCAGTACTTC. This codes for CASSLDSSGTYEQYF.

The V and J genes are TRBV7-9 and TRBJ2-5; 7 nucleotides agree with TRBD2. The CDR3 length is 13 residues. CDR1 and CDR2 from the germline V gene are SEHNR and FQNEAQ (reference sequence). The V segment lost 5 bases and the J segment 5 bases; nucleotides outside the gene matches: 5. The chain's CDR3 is CASSPTSFETQYF. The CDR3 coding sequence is TGTGCCAGCAGCCCGACTAGCTTTGAGACCCAGTACTTC.

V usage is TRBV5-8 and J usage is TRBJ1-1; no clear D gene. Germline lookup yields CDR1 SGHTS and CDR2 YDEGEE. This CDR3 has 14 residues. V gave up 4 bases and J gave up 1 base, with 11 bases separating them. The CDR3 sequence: CASSRWEGNTEAFF. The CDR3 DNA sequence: TGTGCCAGCAGCCGCTGGGAAGGGAACACTGAAGCTTTCTTT.

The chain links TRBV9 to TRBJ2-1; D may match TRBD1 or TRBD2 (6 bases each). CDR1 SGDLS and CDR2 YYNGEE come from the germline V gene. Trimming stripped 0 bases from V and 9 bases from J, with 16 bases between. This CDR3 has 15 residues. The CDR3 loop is CASSVGGGQEGEQFF. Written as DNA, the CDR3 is TGTGCCAGCAGCGTAGGAGGGGGGCAAGAGGGTGAGCAGTTCTTC.